This is a list of T cell receptor beta chains from one sample in a study of blood T cell repertoires in COVID-19. TCRdb's table, derived via immunoSEQ multiplex PCR, lists solely in-frame clones and lacks some. The table lists 300,000 or so clones, more than 90% of them singletons. Material for sequencing was PBMCs or T cells enriched from blood (not recorded which). Receptors were obtained from a man aged 55 to 70 who had recovered from COVID-19. Each CDR3 is given with its conserved first and last residue. The D gene is left open where the match is weak. Size values are once, few and many counts, or a class for expanded clones, and some rows have none.

V gene	J gene	clone size	D gene	CDR3 protein	CDR3 DNA
TRBV11-3	TRBJ1-2	.	TRBD1	CASSRKGQGVGYTF	TGTGCCAGCAGTAGAAAAGGACAGGGGGTTGGCTACACCTTC
TRBV9	TRBJ2-7	.	.	CASSVGQVGYEQYF	TGTGCCAGCAGCGTAGGGCAGGTCGGTTACGAGCAGTACTTC
TRBV11-2	TRBJ2-3	.	.	CASSLVYFAGKGADTQYF	TGTGCCAGCAGCCTAGTCTACTTTGCTGGTAAAGGGGCAGATACGCAGTATTTT
TRBV6-2/TRBV6-3	TRBJ1-5	.	TRBD1	CASSSIDRDNQPQHF	TGTGCCAGCAGTTCCATCGACAGGGATAATCAGCCCCAGCATTTT
TRBV5-4	TRBJ2-7	.	TRBD2	CASSSGLAGASPYEQYF	TGTGCCAGCAGCTCGGGACTAGCGGGAGCCTCCCCCTACGAGCAGTACTTC
TRBV5-4	TRBJ1-2	.	TRBD1	CASSLVVGQGLNSGYGYTF	TGTGCCAGCAGCTTGGTTGTGGGACAGGGCTTAAACTCGGGCTATGGCTACACCTTC
TRBV29-1	TRBJ1-5	.	TRBD1	CSVVAGTGEQPQHF	TGCAGCGTTGTGGCGGGGACAGGAGAGCAGCCCCAGCATTTT
TRBV18	TRBJ1-5	.	.	CASSPPTAEQGEQPQHF	TGTGCCAGCTCACCACCCACCGCCGAACAGGGCGAGCAGCCCCAGCATTTT
TRBV11-2	TRBJ2-5	.	.	CASSLQRSETQYF	TGTGCCAGCAGCTTACAGAGGTCAGAGACCCAGTACTTC
TRBV14	TRBJ1-5	.	.	CASSQEIGESNQPQHF	TGTGCCAGCAGCCAAGAGATAGGGGAAAGCAATCAGCCCCAGCATTTT
TRBV4-1	TRBJ1-1	.	.	CASSQNNWQIRMNTEAFF	TGCGCCAGCAGCCAAAACAATTGGCAGATAAGAATGAACACTGAAGCTTTCTTT
TRBV6-1	TRBJ1-2	.	.	CASSEALEAKWYGYTF	TGTGCCAGCAGTGAAGCGCTAGAAGCTAAGTGGTATGGCTACACCTTC
TRBV6-6	TRBJ1-5	.	.	CASSSKGHRQPQHF	TGTGCCAGCAGTTCCAAGGGACACAGACAGCCCCAGCATTTT
TRBV7-3	TRBJ2-6	.	.	CASSPKETGANVLTF	TGTGCCAGCAGCCCCAAGGAGACTGGGGCCAACGTCCTGACTTTC
TRBV4-2	TRBJ1-4	few	TRBD1	CASSQEGDRGGNEKLFF	TGTGCCAGCAGCCAGGAGGGTGACAGGGGAGGTAACGAAAAACTGTTTTTT
TRBV7-2	TRBJ2-1	.	.	CASSLVGSSSYNEQFF	TGTGCCAGCAGCTTAGTCGGGTCGAGCTCCTACAATGAGCAGTTCTTC
TRBV7-9	TRBJ2-1	.	.	CASSFLGKGPYNEQFF	TGTGCCAGCAGCTTTCTCGGGAAGGGTCCCTACAATGAGCAGTTCTTC
TRBV5-6	TRBJ1-5	.	.	CASSLWGSGYQPQHF	TGTGCCAGCAGCTTGTGGGGCAGCGGGTATCAGCCCCAGCATTTT
TRBV5-1	TRBJ2-5	.	TRBD2	CATSLREGETQYF	TGCGCCACCTCTCTCCGGGAGGGAGAGACCCAGTACTTC
TRBV19	TRBJ2-3	.	.	CASMKGDTDTQYF	TGTGCCAGTATGAAGGGGGACACAGATACGCAGTATTTT
TRBV12-5	TRBJ2-7	.	.	CASGLWSGDGVYEQYF	TGTGCTAGTGGTTTGTGGTCCGGGGATGGGGTTTACGAGCAGTACTTC
TRBV30	TRBJ1-5	.	TRBD1	CAWSVAGGGQPQHF	TGTGCCTGGAGTGTGGCAGGGGGAGGACAGCCCCAGCATTTT
TRBV4-2	TRBJ1-1	.	.	CASSQGAGMWAFF	TGTGCCAGCAGCCAAGGGGCAGGTATGTGGGCTTTCTTT
TRBV7-2	TRBJ1-2	.	.	CASSSGVYGYTF	TGTGCCAGCAGCTCAGGTGTTTATGGCTACACCTTC
TRBV5-1	TRBJ1-5	.	.	CASSRDPESNQPQHF	TGCGCCAGCAGCCGAGATCCGGAGAGCAATCAGCCCCAGCATTTT
TRBV24-1	TRBJ1-5	few	.	CATSEPKRTGNQPQHF	TGTGCCACCAGTGAACCCAAACGAACAGGCAATCAGCCCCAGCATTTT
TRBV29-1	TRBJ2-5	.	TRBD1	CSAPDRGWVETQYF	TGCAGCGCACCGGACAGGGGGTGGGTGGAGACCCAGTACTTC
TRBV28	TRBJ2-5	.	.	CASSNEVIPQETQYF	TGTGCCTCATCAAATGAGGTCATACCACAAGAGACCCAGTACTTC
TRBV7-9	TRBJ2-1	.	TRBD1	CASSRGTGGNEQFF	TGTGCCAGCAGCCGAGGGACAGGGGGCAATGAGCAGTTCTTC
TRBV11-3	TRBJ1-5	.	.	CASSLGRGGQPQHF	TGTGCCAGCAGCTTAGGCAGGGGCGGTCAGCCCCAGCATTTT
TRBV11-2	TRBJ2-2	medium-sized	.	CASSFTGTGELFF	TGTGCCAGCAGCTTTACGGGAACCGGGGAGCTGTTTTTT
TRBV6-1	TRBJ2-5	.	.	CASSESPAGSGVRETQYF	TGTGCCAGCAGTGAATCGCCTGCCGGGTCAGGGGTTCGTGAGACCCAGTACTTC
TRBV29-1	TRBJ1-2	.	.	CSVEGDRNYGYTF	TGCAGCGTTGAAGGAGACAGGAACTATGGCTACACCTTC
TRBV27	TRBJ2-1	.	.	CASSLPGLSHNEQFF	TGTGCCAGCAGTTTACCGGGTCTCTCCCACAATGAGCAGTTCTTC
TRBV5-5	TRBJ2-5	.	.	CASSLAGSQGGGTQYF	TGTGCCAGCAGCTTGGCCGGTAGTCAAGGAGGTGGGACCCAGTACTTC
TRBV4-1	TRBJ2-7	.	.	CASSQVGTRPSYEQYF	TGCGCCAGCAGCCAAGTCGGGACAAGACCCTCCTACGAGCAGTACTTC
TRBV14	TRBJ1-2	.	.	CASSQAGHDYGYTF	TGTGCCAGCAGTCAAGCGGGACATGACTATGGCTACACCTTC
TRBV7-9	TRBJ1-1	.	TRBD1	CASSLKDRGWTEAFF	TGTGCCAGCAGCCTAAAGGACAGGGGTTGGACTGAAGCTTTCTTT
TRBV13	TRBJ2-5	.	.	CASSVAFQGQQETQYF	TGTGCCAGCAGCGTCGCCTTCCAGGGTCAACAAGAGACCCAGTACTTC
TRBV7-2	TRBJ2-7	.	.	CASSLGGAAYEQYF	TGTGCCAGCAGCTTAGGGGGAGCAGCCTACGAGCAGTACTTC